These 28 T cell receptor beta chains were sequenced from one sample in a study of blood T cell repertoires in COVID-19. Method: immunoSEQ multiplex PCR; TCRdb's copy keeps in-frame clones and lacks some. The sample yields 150,000 to 190,000 clones, around 85% seen once. Sequencing input: peripheral blood. These TCRs come from a woman between 65 and 79 years old with acute or convalescent COVID-19.

The J gene is TRBJ2-3, the V gene TRBV5-4, with D maybe TRBD2 (5 bases). This CDR3 comprises 16 residues. The germline gives CDR1 SGHNT, CDR2 YYREEE (reference sequence). Trimming took 0 bases from V and 6 from J, leaving 17 bases between them. CDR3 coding DNA: TGTGCCAGCAGCTTGGTCCAGCGGTCGGGTGGTGATACGCAGTATTTT. This gives the protein CASSLVQRSGGDTQYF.

The CDR3 loop is CASSEPTTLIGYTF. The CDR3 DNA follows: TGCGCCAGCAGTGAGCCGACTACCCTGATTGGCTACACCTTC. The rearrangement links TRBV10-2 to TRBJ1-2; D remains unclear. The CDR3 contains 14 residues. The V gene's germline CDR1 is WSHSY and CDR2 SAAADI. The V and J ends lost 2 bases and 7 bases respectively, with 14 bases between them.

This clone was seen once. The CDR3 DNA follows: TGTGCCAGCTCGGCAGCGAGCTCCTACGAGCAGTACGTC. Translated: CASSAASSYEQYV. V is TRBV12-3 or TRBV12-4 and J is TRBJ2-7; D gene unclear. Trimming removed 8 bases from V and 0 bases from J, with 11 bases in between. The CDR3 contains 13 residues.

The V gene is TRBV6-5, the J gene TRBJ2-7; D gene ambiguous. This CDR3 is 15 amino acids long. Germline CDR1 reads MNHEY; CDR2 reads SVGAGI. Trimming stripped 0 bases from V and 2 bases from J, with 11 bases between. The CDR3 bases are TGTGCCAGCAGTTACTCGGATCGCGGTACCTACGAGCAGTACTTC. Protein: CASSYSDRGTYEQYF.

V and J are TRBV4-2 and TRBJ2-1; 10 bases fit TRBD2. The CDR3 runs 20 residues. Germline V gene lookup returns CDR1 LGHNA and CDR2 YNFKEQ. Trimming at V came to 4 bases and at J to 0 bases, leaving 15 bases not matched to a gene. CDR3 in amino acids: CASSPGPPAGGPSSYNEQFF. The CDR3 coding sequence is TGTGCCAGCAGCCCAGGGCCCCCAGCGGGGGGGCCAAGCTCCTACAATGAGCAGTTCTTC.

A few counts support this clone. The V and J genes are TRBV10-3 and TRBJ1-1, with a tentative D call TRBD1 (5 bases). Germline loops: CDR1 ENHRY, CDR2 SYGVKD. The CDR3 contains 15 residues. Trimming took off 3 bases at V and 2 bases at J, with 13 bases between the two ends. CDR3: CAISERGQGNTEAFF. As DNA, the CDR3 is TGTGCCATCAGTGAACGAGGTCAGGGTAACACTGAAGCTTTCTTT.

The chain employs TRBV7-9 and TRBJ1-2, with 8 bases that match TRBD1. CDR1 SEHNR and CDR2 FQNEAQ come from the germline V gene (reference sequence). This CDR3 contains 14 residues. The V gene end was trimmed by 4 bases and the J gene end by 3 bases; junction bases not matched to a gene: 4. This CDR3 reads CASSSMDRDYGYTF. The CDR3 coding sequence is TGTGCCAGCAGCTCAATGGACAGGGACTATGGCTACACCTTC.

This chain joins TRBV5-1 and TRBJ1-1; 7 bases match TRBD1. CDR1 SGHRS and CDR2 YFSETQ come from the germline V gene. Trimming took 3 bases from V and 4 from J; bases not matched to a gene: 9. The CDR3 length is 15 residues. CDR3 sequence reads: CASSSTTDRVTEAFF. Here the CDR3 DNA reads TGCGCCAGCAGCTCCACGACAGACAGGGTCACTGAAGCTTTCTTT.

CDR3 amino acids: CASSLGGGGGQETQYF. The CDR3 region has the DNA TGCGCCAGCAGCTTGGGAGGTGGCGGAGGGCAAGAGACCCAGTACTTC. The chain has TRBV5-1 and TRBJ2-5, with a possible D match to TRBD2 (6 bases). The germline V and J ends were trimmed by 0 bases and 2 bases, with 14 bases remaining between them. The V gene's germline CDR1 is SGHRS and CDR2 YFSETQ. This CDR3 spans 16 amino acids.

V and J are TRBV7-2 and TRBJ1-1; D possibly corresponds to TRBD1 (5 bases). The CDR3 sequence is 11 residues long. V lost 7 bases and J 10 bases, leaving 13 bases between the germline ends. Germline V gene lookup returns CDR1 SGHTA and CDR2 FQGNSA. The CDR3 coding sequence is TGTGCCAGCACCTCCCGGGGGGGAGCTTTCTTT. Protein product: CASTSRGGAFF. The entire variable domain, with the rest obtained from reference TRBV7-2 and TRBJ1-1, is as follows: GAGVSQSPSNKVTEKGKDVELRCDPISGHTALYWYRQSLGQGLEFLIYFQGNSAPDKSGLPSDRFSAERTGGSVSTLTIQRTQQEDSAVYLCASTSRGGAFFGQGTRLTVV.

The V and J genes are TRBV23-1 and TRBJ2-1, with 7 nucleotides matching TRBD1. TRBV23-1 is marked as an open reading frame, function uncertain. The CDR3 consists of 16 residues. Germline trimming cut 2 bases from V and 1 base from J; bases unmatched to any gene: 5. CDR3 bases: TGCGCCAGCAGTCAACCTACAGGGGAGTCCTACAATGAGCAGTTCTTC. Amino acid sequence: CASSQPTGESYNEQFF.

The rearrangement joins TRBV30 to TRBJ2-5, with 11 bases aligning to TRBD1. Trimming took 1 base from V and 5 from J; bases not matched to a gene: 6. Germline V gene data show CDR1 as GTSNPN and CDR2 as SVGIG (reference sequence). This CDR3 is built from 15 residues. CDR3 DNA: TGTGCCTGGAGTGGGGGACAGGGGGTTTCGGAGACCCAGTACTTC. Its translation is CAWSGGQGVSETQYF.

This chain links TRBV19 with TRBJ1-5; 7 nucleotides agree with TRBD1. The CDR3 is made up of 14 amino acids. V lost 5 bases and J lost 1; bases outside the gene matches: 2. The germline gives CDR1 LNHDA, CDR2 SQIVND (reference sequence). The CDR3 DNA is TGTGCCAGTAGTGGGGACAGAAGCAATCAGCCCCAGCATTTT. Protein sequence: CASSGDRSNQPQHF.

The CDR3 DNA reads TGTGCCAGCAGTCAAGACAGAAGAAACACCATATATTTT. Its translation: CASSQDRRNTIYF. The V call is TRBV2, the J call TRBJ1-3; D may be TRBD1 (5 bases). Germline V gives CDR1 SNHLY, CDR2 FYNNEI. The CDR3 extends over 13 amino acids. Trimming removed 5 bases at V and 5 bases at J, with 10 bases between.

The genes are TRBV29-1 and TRBJ1-2; unclear D gene. There are 12 residues in the CDR3. Germline CDR1 and CDR2: SQVTM and ANQGSEA. V gave up 3 bases and J gave up 5 bases, with 10 bases separating them. CDR3 in amino acids: CSVDWPTYGYTF. CDR3 DNA: TGCAGCGTTGATTGGCCCACGTATGGCTACACCTTC.

The V and J genes are TRBV30 and TRBJ1-1; perhaps TRBD1 as D (6 bases). The germline gives CDR1 GTSNPN, CDR2 SVGIG (reference sequence). The CDR3 runs 14 residues. The ends were cut back, 3 bases at V and 3 bases at J, with 14 bases in the middle. CDR3 in amino acids: CAWRGDRLDTEAFF. The CDR3 DNA sequence: TGTGCCTGGAGGGGCGACAGGCTGGACACTGAAGCTTTCTTT.

V is TRBV7-2 and J is TRBJ1-2, with a tentative D call TRBD1 (5 bases). In germline, CDR1 is SGHTA, CDR2 FQGNSA. The CDR3 is 16 residues long. Trimming stripped 1 base from V and 3 bases from J, with 15 bases between. CDR3 DNA: TGTGCCAGCAGCTTAGACGGAGGGGCAGGAGACTATGGCTACACCTTC. It translates to CASSLDGGAGDYGYTF.

This clone was seen only once. The rearrangement links TRBV18 to TRBJ1-6; D uncertain. The CDR3 totals 15 residues. Trimming stripped 1 base from V and 5 bases from J, with 9 bases between. The germline V gene has CDR1 KGHSH and CDR2 LQKENI. The CDR3 region has the DNA TGTGCCAGCTCACCACGTGCGTTTGATAATTCACCCCTCCACTTT. This codes for CASSPRAFDNSPLHF. Full variable domain (rest looked up from reference TRBV18 and TRBJ1-6): NAGVMQNPRHLVRRRGQEARLRCSPMKGHSHVYWYRQLPEEGLKFMVYLQKENIIDESGMPKERFSAEFPKEGPSILRIQQVVRGDSAAYFCASSPRAFDNSPLHFGNGTRLTVT.

The chain is built from TRBV6-5 and TRBJ1-1, with no clear D. Looked up from germline, CDR1 is MNHEY and CDR2 is SVGAGI. Trimming pared 2 bases from V and 5 bases from J, leaving 9 bases between. CDR3 length: 13 residues. CDR3: CASSYRSRTEAFF. CDR3 nucleotides: TGTGCCAGCAGTTACCGGTCGCGTACTGAAGCTTTCTTT.

The chain has TRBV7-9 and TRBJ1-1; 7 bases agree with TRBD1. The CDR3 has 12 amino acids. Germline V gives CDR1 SEHNR, CDR2 FQNEAQ (reference sequence). Unmatched junction bases numbered 5, after V lost 8 bases and J lost 5 bases. CDR3 nucleotide sequence: TGTGCCAGCCTCGACAGGGATACTGAAGCTTTCTTT. Residues: CASLDRDTEAFF. Variable domain in full (rest from reference TRBV7-9 and TRBJ1-1): DTGVSQNPRHKITKRGQNVTFRCDPISEHNRLYWYRQTLGQGPEFLTYFQNEAQLEKSRLLSDRFSAERPKGSFSTLEIQRTEQGDSAMYLCASLDRDTEAFFGQGTRLTVV.

V and J are TRBV11-2 and TRBJ2-7; 8 nucleotides match TRBD2. With 4 bases clipped from V and 2 bases from J, the junction kept 7 bases outside the gene matches. The CDR3 consists of 15 residues. The germline V gene has CDR1 SGHAT and CDR2 FQNNGV. DNA for the CDR3: TGTGCCAGCAGCTATCGCGGGGGGCGTACCTACGAGCAGTACTTC. It translates to CASSYRGGRTYEQYF.

The chain uses TRBV29-1 and TRBJ1-1, with 9 bases lining up with TRBD1. The germline gives CDR1 SQVTM, CDR2 ANQGSEA. V was pared by 6 bases and J by 5 bases, with 13 bases of the junction left unmatched. The CDR3 runs 15 residues. The DNA of the CDR3 is TGCAGCGTAGGTAACCACAGGGGGCTGGGGACTGAAGCTTTCTTT. Translating it yields CSVGNHRGLGTEAFF.

The chain joins TRBV6-1 to TRBJ1-2; perhaps TRBD1 as D (6 bases). V shed 0 bases and J shed 1 base, with 9 bases lying between them. Germline V lookup: CDR1 MNHNS, CDR2 SASEGT. The length of the CDR3 is 15 residues. CDR3 coding DNA: TGTGCCAGCAGTGAAGCTGAAGGGGGTAACTATGGCTACACCTTC. Amino acid sequence: CASSEAEGGNYGYTF.

This chain links TRBV28 with TRBJ2-1, with TRBD1 identical over 9 bases. In germline, CDR1 is MDHEN, CDR2 SYDVKM. V was clipped by 6 bases and J by 10 bases; unmatched bases: 4. This CDR3 region has 12 residues. CDR3 residues: CASRTGQGEQFF. CDR3 bases: TGTGCCAGCAGGACTGGACAGGGGGAGCAGTTCTTC.

V gene TRBV4-3 combines with J gene TRBJ2-5; TRBD1 aligns across 7 bases. Trimming removed 3 bases from V and 9 bases from J; junction bases left unmatched: 19. Per the germline V gene, CDR1 is LGHNA and CDR2 is YSLEER. There are 17 residues in the CDR3. The CDR3 spells CASSHGVNRGRQRAQYF. Written as DNA, the CDR3 is TGCGCCAGCAGCCATGGGGTCAACAGGGGAAGGCAAAGGGCCCAGTACTTC.

The chain couples TRBV27 to TRBJ1-6; perhaps TRBD1 as D (6 bases). Per the germline V gene, CDR1 is MNHEY and CDR2 is SMNVEV (reference sequence). Trimming stripped 3 bases from V and 6 bases from J, with 9 bases between. This CDR3 region has 14 residues. The CDR3 region is CASSFTGSNSPLHF. CDR3 nucleotides: TGTGCCAGCAGTTTCACAGGGAGTAATTCACCCCTCCACTTT.

This chain uses TRBV5-1 with TRBJ2-2; D is possibly TRBD2 (5 bases). The germline V gene encodes CDR1 SGHRS and CDR2 YFSETQ. This CDR3 region has 15 residues. Trimming stripped 4 bases from V and 3 bases from J, with 13 bases between. CDR3 DNA: TGCGCCAGCAGCCCCAGCGGCACTTACACCGGGGAGCTGTTTTTT. Residues: CASSPSGTYTGELFF.

This chain links TRBV10-3 with TRBJ1-2; 10 bases agree with TRBD1. Trimming removed 6 bases from V and 8 bases from J; junction bases left unmatched: 3. Germline CDR1 reads ENHRY; CDR2 reads SYGVKD. The CDR3 consists of 12 residues. The CDR3 here is CAISGTGVGYTF. The CDR3 region has the DNA TGTGCCATCAGCGGGACAGGGGTCGGCTACACCTTC.